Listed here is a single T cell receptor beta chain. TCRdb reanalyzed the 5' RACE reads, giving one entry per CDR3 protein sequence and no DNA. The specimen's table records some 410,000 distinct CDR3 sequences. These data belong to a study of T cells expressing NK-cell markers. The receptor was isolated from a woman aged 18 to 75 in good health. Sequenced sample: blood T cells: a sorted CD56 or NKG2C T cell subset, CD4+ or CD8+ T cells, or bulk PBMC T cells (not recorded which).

This CDR3 reads CDTSSLGEGNQPQHF. V gene TRBV15 combines with J gene TRBJ1-5; TCRdb's D call of TRBD1 is untestable without DNA. This CDR3 has 15 residues. Per the germline V gene, CDR1 is LNHNV and CDR2 is YYDKDF (reference sequence). Using reference TRBV15 and TRBJ1-5 for the parts outside the CDR3, the full variable domain is DAMVIQNPRYQVTQFGKPVTLSCSQTLNHNVMYWYQQKSSQAPKLLFHYYDKDFNNEADTPDNFQSRRPNTSFCFLDIRSPGLGDTAMYLCDTSSLGEGNQPQHFGDGTRLSIL.